The clone carrying this T cell receptor beta chain was counted a few times. What it recognizes is unknown. After template switching added a universal primer site, the resulting cDNA carried unique molecular identifiers. TCRdb re-called the 5' RACE reads with MiXCR, one entry per CDR3 protein. The sample lists roughly 240,000 distinct CDR3 sequences; about 7.5% were seen once. The sample is drawn from a study of identical twins. General observations from the study: Memory repertoires showed no such pattern, whereas abundant cord blood beta clonotypes carried fewer insertions. Out-of-frame alpha sequences common to twins exhibited an excess of low generation probability.

Another study also made use of these data, one on yellow fever vaccine responses in identical twins.

The sequence came from a woman in her late teens or twenties in good health. Sequenced material: CD8+ T cells sorted from blood.

CDR3 protein: CSAEDEVNTEAFF. CDR3 bases: TGCAGTGCTGAGGACGAGGTGAACACTGAAGCTTTCTTT. The chain links TRBV20-1 to TRBJ1-1; the D is unclear. Germline-derived CDR1 and CDR2 are DFQATT and SNEGSKA (reference sequence). V was pared by 5 bases and J by 0 bases, with 10 bases between. The CDR3 is made up of 13 amino acids.